The T cell receptor (beta chain) under discussion was sequenced for a study of graft-versus-host responses after intestinal transplantation. Overall study context: Recipients received multivisceral, liver-intestinal, or isolated intestinal transplants. Study findings and constraints: Allografts carried high graft-versus-host to host-versus-graft clonal ratios in patients having graft-donor T cell macrochimerism. Among recipient marrow samples, GvH clones were found; some appeared first in ileum or blood.

Comment on this clone: The antigen is undetermined.

Clones were read by immunoSEQ multiplex PCR, and TCRdb kept only the in-frame ones, dropping some. The table includes about 130,000 clones, around 90% detected once. Trimming left V 2 bases short and J 0 bases short, with 7 bases between. Germline lookup yields CDR1 MNHNY and CDR2 SVGAGI (reference sequence). The length of the CDR3 is 14 residues. This sequence originates from a human donor who received an intestinal transplant. The source was unstimulated CD4+ T cells sorted from spleen or lymph node cells, collected before intestinal transplant. This chain uses TRBV6-6 with TRBJ1-1; D call uncertain. CDR3 bases: TGTGCCAGCAGTTACCCTGGATTGAACACTGAAGCTTTCTTT. It is translated as CASSYPGLNTEAFF.